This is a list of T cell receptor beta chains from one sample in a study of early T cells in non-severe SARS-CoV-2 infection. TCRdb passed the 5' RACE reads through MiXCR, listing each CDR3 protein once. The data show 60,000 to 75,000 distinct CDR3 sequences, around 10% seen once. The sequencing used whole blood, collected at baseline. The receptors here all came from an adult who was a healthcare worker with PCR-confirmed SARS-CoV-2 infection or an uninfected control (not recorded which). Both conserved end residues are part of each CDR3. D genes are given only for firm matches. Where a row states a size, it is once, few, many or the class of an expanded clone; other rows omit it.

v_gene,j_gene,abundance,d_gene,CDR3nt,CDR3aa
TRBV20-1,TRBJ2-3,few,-,TGCAGTGCTTCTCGGGGCCTGGGCACAGATACGCAGTATTTT,CSASRGLGTDTQYF
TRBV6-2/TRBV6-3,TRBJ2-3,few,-,TGTGCCAGCAGTTACTCGCCAAGAAGGCAGAGCACAGATACGCAGTATTTT,CASSYSPRRQSTDTQYF
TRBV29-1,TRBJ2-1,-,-,TGCAGCGTTGTTGGCAGGGGATACAATGAGCAGTTCTTC,CSVVGRGYNEQFF
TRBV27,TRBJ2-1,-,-,TGTGCCAGCACCACCCCCCTCTCGGATGAGCAGTTCTTC,CASTTPLSDEQFF
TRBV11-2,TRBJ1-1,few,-,TGTGCCAGCAGCTTGCGGGACGGCACTGAAGCTTTCTTT,CASSLRDGTEAFF
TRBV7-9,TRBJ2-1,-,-,TGTGCCAGCAGCTTCGACAGTGATCGGTTCTTC,CASSFDSDRFF
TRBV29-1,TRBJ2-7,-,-,TGCAGCGTTGAATACCCGGGGGCGCCGGAGCAGTACTTC,CSVEYPGAPEQYF
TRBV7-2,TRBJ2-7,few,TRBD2,TGTGCCAGCAGCTTAGTAGGGACTAGCGGGATGTCCGAGCAGTACTTC,CASSLVGTSGMSEQYF
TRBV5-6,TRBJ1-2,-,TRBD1,TGTGCCAGCAGCTTCTACTCCACACTATTGACAGGGTTCGACTATGGCTACACCTTC,CASSFYSTLLTGFDYGYTF
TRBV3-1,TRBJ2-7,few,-,TGTGCCAGCAGCCAAGGAAGCAGGGGCGAGCAGTACTTC,CASSQGSRGEQYF
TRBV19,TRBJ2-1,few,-,TGTGCCAGTAGTATATTTCTCCCGGGGGCCTACAATGAGCAGTTCTTC,CASSIFLPGAYNEQFF
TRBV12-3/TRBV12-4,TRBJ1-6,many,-,TGTGCCAGCAGTTTAAACACGGGTTCACCCCTCCACTTT,CASSLNTGSPLHF
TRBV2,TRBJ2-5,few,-,TGTGCCAGCAGTGAAGGGTTCCCGATCGAGGAGACCCAGTACTTC,CASSEGFPIEETQYF
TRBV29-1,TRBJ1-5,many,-,TGCAGCGTTGGGAACAGCAATCAGCCCCAGCATTTT,CSVGNSNQPQHF
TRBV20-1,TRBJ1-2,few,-,TGCAGTGCTATCCCTGACAGCTACTATGGCTACACCTTC,CSAIPDSYYGYTF
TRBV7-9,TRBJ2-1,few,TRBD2,TGTGCCAGCAGCTCTAGCGGGGGGGCCAATGAGCAGTTCTTC,CASSSSGGANEQFF